The rows below give T cell receptor beta chains drawn from one sample of a study of tumor-infiltrating lymphocytes in primary liver carcinoma. MiXCR, applied by TCRdb to the multiplex PCR reads, yields one record per CDR3 protein. The sample yields 75,000 to 80,000 distinct CDR3 sequences, roughly 72% seen once. Input material: tumor-adjacent normal liver tissue. The receptor set was obtained from a man aged 35 to 55 with primary liver carcinoma and hepatitis B virus infection. Each CDR3 is given with its conserved first and last residue. Fields, in order: D gene, J gene, V gene, clone size, CDR3 protein, CDR3 DNA. The D gene is left open where the match is weak. The size of a clone is reported for some rows only, either as once, few or many, or as a class for expanded clones.

. | TRBJ2-5 | TRBV6-2/TRBV6-3 | . | CVSSTPIGSGETEYF | TGTGTCAGCAGTACCCCTATCGGGAGTGGAGAGACCGAGTACTTC
TRBD2 | TRBJ2-1 | TRBV10-3 | many | CAIRSQREGYEQFF | TGTGCCATCCGATCCCAGCGGGAGGGCTATGAGCAGTTCTTC
. | TRBJ2-1 | TRBV12-3/TRBV12-4 | many | CASSLYGNYNEQFF | TGTGCCAGCAGTTTATACGGTAATTACAATGAGCAGTTCTTC
. | TRBJ2-4 | TRBV6-1 | . | CVNKEINIQYF | TGTGTCAACAAGGAAATAAACATTCAGTACTTC
TRBD2 | TRBJ2-3 | TRBV20-1 | . | CSALLAGGADTQYF | TGCAGTGCTCTTCTAGCGGGAGGAGCGGATACGCAGTATTTT
TRBD1 | TRBJ1-2 | TRBV28 | . | CASSAPHSPGQGIHGYTF | TGTGCCAGCAGTGCCCCCCATTCCCCGGGACAGGGGATTCATGGCTATACCTTC
. | TRBJ2-2 | TRBV6-1 | . | CASSGIAGSPGELFF | TGCGCCAGCAGTGGAATCGCAGGGTCCCCCGGGGAGCTGTTTTTT
. | TRBJ2-1 | TRBV12-3/TRBV12-4 | . | CASSLTPVRPDNEKFF | TGTGCCAGCAGTCTCACCCCGGTCAGACCCGACAATGAGAAGTTCTTC
. | TRBJ2-1 | TRBV6-5 | few | CASSSKRAEIYNEQFF | TGTGCCAGCAGTTCAAAGCGAGCGGAGATCTACAATGAGCAGTTCTTC
TRBD1 | TRBJ2-1 | TRBV11-3 | once | CTSSRGQGLNEQFF | TGTACCAGCAGCCGGGGACAGGGTTTAAACGAGCAGTTCTTC
. | TRBJ2-7 | TRBV11-1 | . | CVSSVLRAPKYEQYF | TGTGTCAGCAGCGTCCTGCGGGCCCCGAAGTACGAGCAGTACTTC
TRBD2 | TRBJ2-7 | TRBV6-1 | medium-sized | CASSAGLAGYEQYF | TGTGCCAGCAGTGCAGGACTAGCGGGCTACGAGCAGTACTTC
TRBD2 | TRBJ2-1 | TRBV11-2 | many | CASSLGIGRVVNEQFF | TGTGCCAGCAGCTTAGGGATCGGGAGGGTTGTAAATGAGCAGTTCTTC
. | TRBJ2-7 | TRBV29-1 | . | CSVWGSSYGQYF | TGCAGCGTCTGGGGTTCTTCCTACGGGCAGTACTTC
. | TRBJ2-1 | TRBV6-2/TRBV6-3 | . | CTNSYGPYSREQFF | TGTACCAACAGTTACGGGCCTTATAGCAGGGAGCAATTCTTC
TRBD1 | TRBJ2-7 | TRBV11-2 | medium-sized | CASSSSTGGSYEQYF | TGTGCCAGCAGCTCTAGCACAGGGGGCTCCTACGAGCAGTACTTC
TRBD2 | TRBJ2-2 | TRBV6-2/TRBV6-3 | . | CASSYRLAGANGKLFF | TGTGCCAGCAGTTATCGGCTAGCGGGAGCCAACGGGAAGCTGTTTTTT
. | TRBJ2-6 | TRBV28 | . | CASSSPAGANVPSF | TGTGCCAGCAGCTCCCCCGCTGGGGCCAACGTCCCGAGTTTC
. | TRBJ2-3 | TRBV5-4 | few | CASSLKSFDTQYF | TGTGCCAGCAGCTTGAAAAGTTTCGATACGCAGTATTTC
. | TRBJ2-1 | TRBV24-1 | . | CATCNFNKPANEQFF | TGTGCCACCTGTAATTTCAACAAGCCCGCCAATGAGCAGTTCTTC
. | TRBJ1-1 | TRBV11-2 | . | CARSRGRAGVSTEAFF | TGTGCCAGGAGCCGAGGTAGGGCAGGGGTCTCCACTGAAGCTTTTTTT
. | TRBJ2-7 | TRBV7-9 | . | CASSLVMGGAPYEQYF | TGTGCCAGCAGCCTCGTCATGGGGGGGGCCCCCTACGAGCAGTACTTC
TRBD2 | TRBJ2-1 | TRBV6-1 | . | CASSEGLAAYNKQFF | TGTGCCAGCAGTGAAGGACTAGCGGCATACAATAAGCAGTTCTTC
. | TRBJ2-1 | TRBV29-1 | . | CSTDPKGRDNEQFF | TGCAGCACCGACCCTAAAGGGCGGGATAATGAGCAGTTCTTC
. | TRBJ2-1 | TRBV6-6 | . | CASSNAGTANNEQFF | TGTGCCAGCAGTAATGCCGGGACTGCTAACAATGAGCAGTTCTTC
TRBD1 | TRBJ1-2 | TRBV28 | . | CASSASHSPGQGIYGYIF | TGTGCCAGCAGTGCCTCCCATTCCCCGGGACAGGGGATTTATGGCTACATCTTC
TRBD1 | TRBJ2-1 | TRBV11-1 | few | CASGSWPTGGNEQFF | TGTGCTAGCGGCTCCTGGCCAACAGGGGGCAATGAGCAGTTCTTC
. | TRBJ2-5 | TRBV11-2 | . | CASSLVALALGKKETQYF | TGTGCCAGCAGCTTAGTGGCGCTAGCCCTGGGAAAAAAAGAGACCCAGTACTTC
TRBD2 | TRBJ2-3 | TRBV6-6 | many | CASRPPTSGRRTDTQYF | TGTGCCAGCAGACCCCCGACTAGCGGGAGGAGAACAGATACGCAGTATTTT
TRBD2 | TRBJ2-2 | TRBV6-2/TRBV6-3 | once | CASSDIGIRLANTEELFF | TGTGCTAGCAGCGACATAGGGATTCGACTAGCCAACACCGAGGAGCTGTTTTTT
TRBD1 | TRBJ1-1 | TRBV29-1 | . | CSGSGGWLMNTEAFF | TGCAGCGGGTCAGGGGGCTGGTTAATGAACACTGAAGCTTTCTTT
. | TRBJ1-4 | TRBV29-1 | many | CSVVRDSTEKLFF | TGCAGCGTTGTAAGGGATTCGACCGAAAAACTGTTTTTT
. | TRBJ2-1 | TRBV7-8 | many | CASSSRLSGAYNEQFF | TGTGCCAGCAGCTCCCGGCTTAGCGGAGCGTACAATGAGCAGTTCTTC
. | TRBJ1-1 | TRBV6-6 | . | CASGYADTEAFF | TGTGCCAGCGGTTACGCGGACACAGAAGCTTTCTTT
. | TRBJ2-1 | TRBV28 | many | CASSTSLTEQFF | TGTGCCAGCAGTACTAGCCTAACTGAGCAGTTCTTC
. | TRBJ1-4 | TRBV4-2 | . | CASNQDGGEDNEKLFF | TGTGCCAGCAACCAAGACGGAGGTGAGGATAATGAAAAACTGTTTTTT
TRBD1 | TRBJ2-2 | TRBV6-4 | . | CASIATGGTGELFF | TGTGCCAGCATTGCCACAGGGGGCACCGGGGAGCTGTTTTTT
. | TRBJ2-3 | TRBV11-2 | . | CASSLGAESGDTQYF | TGTGCCAGCAGCTTAGGTGCGGAATCGGGGGATACGCAGTATTTT
TRBD1 | TRBJ2-2 | TRBV14 | . | CACSTNQGAGELFF | TGTGCCTGCAGCACAAACCAGGGGGCCGGGGAGCTGTTTTTT
. | TRBJ2-7 | TRBV11-2 | . | CASSLATSYNVQYF | TGTGCCAGCAGCTTAGCGACCAGCTACAATGTGCAGTACTTC
TRBD1 | TRBJ2-1 | TRBV14 | . | CASSRDRGVTKLF | TGTGCCAGTAGCCGAGACAGGGGGGTGACAAAGTTATTC
TRBD2 | TRBJ2-1 | TRBV5-4 | . | CASSMRLAGANEQFF | TGTGCCAGCAGCATGAGACTAGCGGGAGCCAATGAGCAGTTCTTC
TRBD2 | TRBJ2-5 | TRBV6-6 | . | CVSSLGTTEEMAQYF | TGTGTCAGCAGTCTAGGGACTACGGAAGAGATGGCCCAGTATTTC
. | TRBJ1-1 | TRBV6-2/TRBV6-3 | . | CASSYGVTEAFF | TGTGCCAGCAGTTACGGGGTCACTGAAGCTTTCTTT
. | TRBJ2-5 | TRBV20-1 | . | CNATGSEETQYF | TGCAATGCTACCGGATCTGAGGAGACCCAGTACTTC
. | TRBJ2-7 | TRBV11-2 | . | CVSSFDGTYERYF | TGTGTCAGCAGCTTCGACGGCACCTACGAGCGGTACTTC
. | TRBJ2-7 | TRBV27 | few | CATTGQSYEQYF | TGTGCCACCACCGGACAGTCCTACGAGCAGTACTTC
. | TRBJ2-7 | TRBV12-3/TRBV12-4 | . | CVSSFSRVKWERLSYEQYF | TGTGTCAGCAGTTTCTCAAGGGTGAAGTGGGAGCGTTTATCGTACGAGCAGTACTTC
. | TRBJ2-7 | TRBV6-5 | . | CASSYTGNNEQYF | TGTGCCAGCAGTTACACAGGGAATAACGAGCAGTACTTC
TRBD1 | TRBJ2-7 | TRBV6-2/TRBV6-3 | . | CAIIWRSGTGGFKNLEQYF | TGTGCCATCATTTGGCGATCGGGGACAGGGGGCTTCAAGAACCTGGAGCAGTACTTC
TRBD2 | TRBJ2-1 | TRBV6-4 | many | CASSITGTSGGNEQFF | TGTGCCAGCAGTATAACCGGGACTAGCGGAGGGAATGAGCAGTTCTTC
TRBD2 | TRBJ2-7 | TRBV6-2/TRBV6-3 | . | CASSYLRPSGGHDQYF | TGTGCCAGCAGTTACTTGAGGCCCTCGGGAGGGCACGACCAGTACTTC
TRBD2 | TRBJ2-3 | TRBV5-5 | . | CANSLFAGASDTQYF | TGTGCCAACAGCTTGTTTGCGGGAGCCTCAGATACGCAGTATTTT
. | TRBJ2-7 | TRBV11-2 | . | CASSLESWISSEQYF | TGTGCCAGCAGCTTAGAGTCCTGGATCTCTAGCGAGCAGTACTTC